Below are 20 T cell receptor beta chains sequenced from a single sample in a study of cytomegalovirus exposure and HLA in healthy donors. With 60 Vbeta and 13 Jbeta primers, the PCR was carried out. Here immunoSEQ multiplex PCR was the method, and the copy in TCRdb shows in-frame clones only, minus some. Among more than 150,000 clones listed, around 80% were seen once. The sample comprised PBMCs. These receptors originate from a woman under 40 in good health and CMV-seronegative.

The chain uses TRBV28 and TRBJ1-5, with D maybe TRBD1 (6 bases). Germline CDR1 MDHEN, CDR2 SYDVKM. The V and J ends lost 2 bases and 4 bases respectively, with 12 bases between them. The CDR3 totals 15 residues. The CDR3 DNA reads TGTGCCAGCAGTTTAGCGGACAGTTCAAATCAGCCCCAGCATTTT. The encoded protein is CASSLADSSNQPQHF. The full variable domain, with the rest looked up from reference TRBV28 and TRBJ1-5, is DVKVTQSSRYLVKRTGEKVFLECVQDMDHENMFWYRQDPGLGLRLIYFSYDVKMKEKGDIPEGYSVSREKKERFSLILESASTNQTSMYLCASSLADSSNQPQHFGDGTRLSIL.

Note on this clone: A junction end diverges from the germline sequence, so it may reflect a read error. The V and J genes are TRBV12-5 and TRBJ2-7; 12 bases align to TRBD1. The CDR3 contains 14 residues. Germline lookup yields CDR1 LGHNT and CDR2 FRNRAP. The CDR3, as DNA: TGTGCTAGTGGTTTGGGACCGGGACAGGGGGCAGAGGACTTC. This gives the protein CASGLGPGQGAEDF.

The chain links TRBV27 to TRBJ1-6; TRBD1 might be the D (5 bases). Trimming cost V 6 bases and J 9 bases, with 9 bases left between them. The germline CDR1 and CDR2 sequences are MNHEY and SMNVEV (reference sequence). There are 12 residues in the CDR3. The CDR3 loop reads CASRWGGSPLHF. DNA for the CDR3: TGTGCCAGCAGGTGGGGGGGTTCACCCCTCCACTTT.

The V call is TRBV6-6, the J call TRBJ1-6; 7 bases align to TRBD1. V lost 2 bases to trimming and J lost 6 bases; unmatched junction nucleotides: 1. The V gene's germline CDR1 is MNHNY and CDR2 SVGAGI (reference sequence). The CDR3 has 14 residues. The CDR3 DNA reads as TGTGCCAGCAGTTACCGGGACAGTAATTCACCCCTCCACTTT. Translated: CASSYRDSNSPLHF.

This rearrangement joins TRBV21-1 to TRBJ2-4; the table's TRBD1 call for D was not verified on the DNA. TRBV21-1 is deemed a pseudogene. The CDR3 has 14 residues. The CDR3 spells CASSRTDNRRVQYF. The CDR3, as DNA: TGTGCCAGCAGCAGGACAGACAACCGACGGGTTCAGTACTTC.

The chain is built from TRBV4-1 and TRBJ2-3; 14 positions match TRBD2. The J segment lost 2 bases and the V segment lost 1 base, leaving 5 bases of the junction unmatched. The CDR3 is made up of 18 amino acids. Germline V lookup: CDR1 MGHRA, CDR2 YSYEKL. The DNA of the CDR3 is TGCGCCAGCAGCCAAGCCCGACTAGCGGGGGGGATCACAGATACGCAGTATTTT. Translated, it gives CASSQARLAGGITDTQYF.

This chain joins TRBV10-2 and TRBJ2-7; tentative D call: TRBD1 (6 bases). Trimming stripped 2 bases from V and 3 bases from J, with 14 bases between. Germline V gene data show CDR1 as WSHSY and CDR2 as SAAADI. This CDR3 is built from 15 residues. The CDR3 protein is CASSESTGQLYEQYF. CDR3 in DNA: TGCGCCAGCAGTGAGAGCACGGGACAACTCTACGAGCAGTACTTC.

The CDR3 sequence: CASSTGQGIPDTQYF. The CDR3 DNA sequence: TGCGCCAGCAGCACCGGACAGGGGATTCCAGATACGCAGTATTTT. This sequence joins TRBV5-1 and TRBJ2-3; 9 bases are shared with TRBD1. V lost 4 bases to trimming and J lost 4 bases; unmatched junction nucleotides: 7. CDR1 is SGHRS and CDR2 is YFSETQ in the germline V gene. The length of the CDR3 is 15 residues.

The rearrangement links TRBV5-8 to TRBJ1-3; D may be TRBD1 (5 bases). Germline CDR1 SGHTS, CDR2 YDEGEE. This CDR3 has 15 amino acids. Trimming pared 2 bases from V and 1 base from J, leaving 10 bases between. DNA for the CDR3: TGTGCCAGCAGCTTTCAGGGTAGTTCTGGAAACACCATATATTTT. Its protein product is CASSFQGSSGNTIYF.

The genes are TRBV29-1 and TRBJ2-2, with D tentatively TRBD2 (6 bases). Germline V gives CDR1 SQVTM, CDR2 ANQGSEA. The ends were cut back, 4 bases at V and 0 bases at J, with 9 bases in the middle. The CDR3 sequence is 14 residues long. The CDR3 here is CSVGGVANTGELFF. As DNA, the CDR3 is TGCAGCGTTGGGGGGGTCGCGAACACCGGGGAGCTGTTTTTT.

The chain uses TRBV30 and TRBJ1-1; D unresolved. Per the germline V gene, CDR1 is GTSNPN and CDR2 is SVGIG (reference sequence). This CDR3 has 13 amino acids. Trimming took 5 bases from V and 3 from J, leaving 13 bases between them. The CDR3 loop reads CAWGRAVDTEAFF. CDR3 coding DNA: TGTGCCTGGGGGAGGGCAGTAGACACTGAAGCTTTCTTT.

The gene calls are TRBV28 and TRBJ1-4, with D perhaps matching TRBD1 (5 bases). V gave up 8 bases and J gave up 1 base, with 17 bases separating them. The germline V gene encodes CDR1 MDHEN and CDR2 SYDVKM. CDR3 length: 16 amino acids. CDR3 sequence (DNA): TGTGCCAGCTGCGTGAGTGGGGGGTTAACTAATGAAAAACTGTTTTTT. As protein: CASCVSGGLTNEKLFF.

Only a few counts were recorded for this clone. This chain joins TRBV7-3 and TRBJ2-3, with 7 bases fitting TRBD1. J gave up 8 bases and V 2 bases, and 4 bases lay outside the gene matches. CDR3 size: 13 residues. CDR1 SGHTA and CDR2 FQGTGA come from the germline V gene. CDR3 sequence: CASSLDREGTQYF. The CDR3 nucleotides read TGTGCCAGCAGCTTAGACAGGGAAGGTACGCAGTATTTT.

This chain joins TRBV19 and TRBJ2-1, with D possibly matching TRBD2 (5 bases). V was trimmed by 2 bases and J by 9 bases, leaving 11 bases between them. CDR1 and CDR2 from the germline V gene are LNHDA and SQIVND (reference sequence). The CDR3 sequence is 13 residues long. This CDR3 reads CASSIIGVGEQFF. CDR3 nucleotides: TGTGCCAGTAGTATAATCGGGGTTGGTGAGCAGTTCTTC.

The chain carries TRBV9 and TRBJ1-1; the D gene is possibly TRBD1 (5 bases). The germline V gene has CDR1 SGDLS and CDR2 YYNGEE. The V gene lost 0 bases and the J gene lost 10 bases, with 13 bases spanning the gap. The CDR3 runs to 13 residues. The CDR3 sequence: CASSVAGGVVAFF. The CDR3, as DNA: TGTGCCAGCAGCGTAGCTGGAGGGGTCGTAGCTTTCTTT.

The rearrangement links TRBV18 to TRBJ1-4; 9 bases fit TRBD1. Unmatched junction bases numbered 3, after V lost 3 bases and J lost 7 bases. Germline V gene lookup returns CDR1 KGHSH and CDR2 LQKENI. This CDR3 has 14 amino acids. This CDR3 reads CASSPGQGSEKLFF. CDR3 DNA: TGTGCCAGCTCACCGGGACAGGGCAGTGAAAAACTGTTTTTT.

This clone was recorded once. This chain connects TRBV5-1 to TRBJ2-7; 16 nucleotides agree with TRBD2. The ends lost 4 bases at V and 2 bases at J; junction bases unmatched: 9. Germline assignment: CDR1 SGHRS and CDR2 YFSETQ. The CDR3 is 18 residues long. The CDR3 reads CASSGWGLAGGRTYEQYF. The DNA of the CDR3 is TGCGCCAGCAGCGGATGGGGACTAGCGGGGGGGAGAACCTACGAGCAGTACTTC.

Only one count was recorded for this clone. The chain is built from TRBV6-5 and TRBJ2-1, with 12 bases that match TRBD2. Trimming took 2 bases from V and 7 from J; bases not matched to a gene: 3. CDR1 and CDR2 (germline): MNHEY, SVGAGI. The CDR3 runs 15 residues. CDR3 region: CASSYTSGGKNEQFF. CDR3 bases: TGTGCCAGCAGTTACACTAGCGGGGGGAAGAATGAGCAGTTCTTC.

This rearrangement joins TRBV29-1 to TRBJ2-7, with D tentatively TRBD1 (5 bases). Germline CDR1 and CDR2: SQVTM and ANQGSEA. With 6 bases removed from V and 3 bases from J, the gap between germline ends came to 33 bases. This CDR3 has 19 amino acids. The CDR3 region is CSVSNPKKISEQALYEQYF. In DNA form, the CDR3 reads TGCAGCGTCTCGAACCCTAAAAAAATATCCGAACAGGCCCTCTACGAGCAGTACTTC.

This clone was found many times. The rearrangement joins TRBV6-4 to TRBJ2-3, with TRBD2 matching over 13 bases. V was clipped by 3 bases and J by 3 bases; unmatched bases: 0. The CDR3 spans 15 residues. CDR1 and CDR2 (germline): MRHNA, SNTAGT. The CDR3 bases are TGTGCCAGCAGTGAGACTAGCGGGGGGACAGATACGCAGTATTTT. Amino acids: CASSETSGGTDTQYF.